This T cell receptor beta chain was observed in a study of CD8+ T cells in alopecia areata. Broader study findings: In patients, TCRs were shared less clearly than in mice, and HLA may possibly be involved. Lesional scalp exceeded normal scalp in clonality, especially in alopecia totalis/universalis.

This clone was seen only a few times. Its antigen is undetermined. The sequencing template was cDNA reverse transcribed from extracted RNA. Clones were sequenced by immunoSEQ multiplex PCR, and TCRdb holds only the in-frame ones, with some missing. The sample carries over 150,000 clones, roughly 60% recorded once. The length of the CDR3 is 13 residues. CDR1 LNHDA and CDR2 SQIVND come from the germline V gene (reference sequence). V was cut by 6 bases and J by 5 bases, with 13 bases left in between. From alopecia areata patients, lesional scalp punch biopsies and peripheral blood were collected. Specimen: CD4+ T cells sorted from blood, collected at week 0. The chain carries TRBV19 and TRBJ1-2; tentative D call: TRBD1 (6 bases). This clonotype originated in a human donor with alopecia areata. CDR3 residues: CASSNMGAYGYTF. CDR3 DNA sequence: TGTGCCAGTAGCAATATGGGGGCATATGGCTACACCTTC. Combining the CDR3 with reference TRBV19 and TRBJ1-2 gives the whole variable domain DGGITQSPKYLFRKEGQNVTLSCEQNLNHDAMYWYRQDPGQGLRLIYYSQIVNDFQKGDIAEGYSVSREKKESFPLTVTSAQKNPTAFYLCASSNMGAYGYTFGSGTRLTVV.